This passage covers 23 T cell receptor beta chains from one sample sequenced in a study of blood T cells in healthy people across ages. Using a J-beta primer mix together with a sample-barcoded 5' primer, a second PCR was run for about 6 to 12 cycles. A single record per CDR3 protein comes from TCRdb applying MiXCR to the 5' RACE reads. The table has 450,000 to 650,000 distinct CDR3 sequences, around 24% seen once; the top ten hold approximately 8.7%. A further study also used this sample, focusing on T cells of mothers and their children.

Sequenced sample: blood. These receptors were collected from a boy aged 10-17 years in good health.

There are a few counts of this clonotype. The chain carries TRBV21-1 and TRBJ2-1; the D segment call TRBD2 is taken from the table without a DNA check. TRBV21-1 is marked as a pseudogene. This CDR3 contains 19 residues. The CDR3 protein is CASSLRPLRRGAAYNEQFF. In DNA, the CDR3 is TGTGCCAGCAGCCTCCGCCCTTTAAGGAGGGGTGCGGCCTACAATGAGCAGTTCTTC.

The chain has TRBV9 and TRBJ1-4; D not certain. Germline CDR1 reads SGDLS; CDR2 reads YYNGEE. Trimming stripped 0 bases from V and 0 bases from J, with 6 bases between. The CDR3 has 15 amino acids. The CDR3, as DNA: TGTGCCAGCAGCGTAGCCGTTGCAACTAATGAAAAACTGTTTTTT. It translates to CASSVAVATNEKLFF.

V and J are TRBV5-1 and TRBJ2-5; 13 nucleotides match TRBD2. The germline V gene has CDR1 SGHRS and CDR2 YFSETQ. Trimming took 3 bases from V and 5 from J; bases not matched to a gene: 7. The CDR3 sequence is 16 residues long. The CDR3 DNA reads TGCGCCAGCAGCTCAAACGGACTAGCGGGAGTGGAGACCCAGTACTTC. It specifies CASSSNGLAGVETQYF.

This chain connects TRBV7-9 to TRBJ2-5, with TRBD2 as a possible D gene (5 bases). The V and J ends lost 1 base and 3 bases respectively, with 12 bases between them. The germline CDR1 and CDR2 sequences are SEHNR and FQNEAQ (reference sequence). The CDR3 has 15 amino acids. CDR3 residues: CASSLGIVREETQYF. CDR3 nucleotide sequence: TGTGCCAGCAGCTTAGGAATAGTGCGGGAAGAGACCCAGTACTTC.

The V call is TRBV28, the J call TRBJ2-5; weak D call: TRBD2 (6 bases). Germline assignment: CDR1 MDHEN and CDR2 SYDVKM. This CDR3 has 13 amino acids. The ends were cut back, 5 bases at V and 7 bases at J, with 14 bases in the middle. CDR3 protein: CASSAGSLTTQYF. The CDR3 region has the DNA TGTGCCAGCAGTGCGGGGTCGTTGACGACCCAGTACTTC.

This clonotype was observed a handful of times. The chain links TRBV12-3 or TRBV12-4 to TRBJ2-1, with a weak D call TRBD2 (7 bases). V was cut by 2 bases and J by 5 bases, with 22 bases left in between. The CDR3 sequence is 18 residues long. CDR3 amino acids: CASSLTRGGALEHNEQFF. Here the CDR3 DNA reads TGTGCCAGCAGTTTAACCCGTGGGGGGGCACTTGAGCACAATGAGCAGTTCTTC.

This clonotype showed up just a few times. The CDR3 DNA reads TGTGCCAGCAGTTTATCGGGCCAGTACGAGCAGTACTTC. Its protein product is CASSLSGQYEQYF. The chain combines TRBV27 with TRBJ2-5; D is unclear. The end of the DNA fits TRBJ2-7 better, so the J call may be wrong. The V gene's germline CDR1 is MNHEY and CDR2 SMNVEV (reference sequence). The CDR3 runs to 13 residues.

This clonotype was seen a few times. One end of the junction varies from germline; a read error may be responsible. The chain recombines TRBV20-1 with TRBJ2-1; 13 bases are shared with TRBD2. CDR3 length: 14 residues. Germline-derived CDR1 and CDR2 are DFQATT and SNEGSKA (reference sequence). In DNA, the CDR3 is TGCAGTGCTAGAGTGACTAGCGGGGGGCGACACCAGTTCTTT. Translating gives CSARVTSGGRHQFF.

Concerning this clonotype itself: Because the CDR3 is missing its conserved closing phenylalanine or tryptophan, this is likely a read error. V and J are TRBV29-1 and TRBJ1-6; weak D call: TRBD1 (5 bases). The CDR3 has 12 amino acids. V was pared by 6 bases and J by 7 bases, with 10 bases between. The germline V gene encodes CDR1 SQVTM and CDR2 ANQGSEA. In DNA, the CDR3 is TGCAGCGTCCGGGACGGCAATTCACCCCTCCACCTT. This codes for CSVRDGNSPLHL.

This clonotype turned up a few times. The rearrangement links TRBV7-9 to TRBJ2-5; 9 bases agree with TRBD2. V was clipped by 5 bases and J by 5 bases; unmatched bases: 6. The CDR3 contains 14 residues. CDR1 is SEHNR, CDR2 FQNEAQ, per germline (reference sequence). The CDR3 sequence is CASSPLAGSETQYF. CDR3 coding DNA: TGTGCCAGCAGCCCTCTAGCGGGGTCGGAGACCCAGTACTTC.

CDR3 in DNA: TGTGCCAGCAGTAGTACGGGACGGAGGAACTACGAGCAGTACTTC. Translation: CASSSTGRRNYEQYF. The J gene is TRBJ2-7, the V gene TRBV6-2 or TRBV6-3; TRBD1 or TRBD2 may be the D gene (5 bases each). Germline values: CDR1 MNHEY, CDR2 SVGEGT. V shed 5 bases and J shed 3 bases, with 17 bases lying between them. This CDR3 has 15 residues.

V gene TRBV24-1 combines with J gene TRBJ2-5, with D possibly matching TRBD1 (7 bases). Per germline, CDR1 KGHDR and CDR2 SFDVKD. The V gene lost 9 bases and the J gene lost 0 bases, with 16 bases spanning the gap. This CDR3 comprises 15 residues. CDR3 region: CATGGTELYQETQYF. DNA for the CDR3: TGTGCCACCGGCGGGACAGAGCTGTACCAAGAGACCCAGTACTTC.

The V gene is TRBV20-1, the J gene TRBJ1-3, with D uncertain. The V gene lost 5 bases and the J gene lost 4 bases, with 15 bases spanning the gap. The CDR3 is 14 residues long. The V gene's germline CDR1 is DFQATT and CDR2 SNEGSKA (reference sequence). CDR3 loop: CSAPEKYSGNTIYF. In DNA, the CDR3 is TGCAGTGCTCCAGAGAAGTATTCCGGAAACACCATATATTTT.

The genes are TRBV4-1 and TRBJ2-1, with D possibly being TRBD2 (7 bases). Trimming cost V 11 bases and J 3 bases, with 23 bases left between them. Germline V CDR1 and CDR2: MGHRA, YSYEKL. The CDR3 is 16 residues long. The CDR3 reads CASLKGGEGLYNEQFF. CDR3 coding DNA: TGCGCCTCTTTGAAGGGGGGGGAGGGCCTCTACAATGAGCAGTTCTTC.

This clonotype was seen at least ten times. The CDR3 reads CAWSEGTLAGEETQYF. The CDR3 bases are TGTGCCTGGAGTGAGGGGACGCTAGCGGGAGAAGAGACCCAGTACTTC. V and J are TRBV30 and TRBJ2-5; 10 nucleotides align to TRBD2. The CDR3 is 16 amino acids. Germline values: CDR1 GTSNPN, CDR2 SVGIG (reference sequence). Trimming at V came to 1 base and at J to 3 bases, leaving 8 bases not matched to a gene.

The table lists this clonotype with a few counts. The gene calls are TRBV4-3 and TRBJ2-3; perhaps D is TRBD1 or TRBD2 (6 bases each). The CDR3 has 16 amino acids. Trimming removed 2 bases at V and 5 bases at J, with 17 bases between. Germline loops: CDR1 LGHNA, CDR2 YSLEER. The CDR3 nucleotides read TGCGCCAGCAGCCAAAAGGGGGGCCGGGGTTTAGATACGCAGTATTTT. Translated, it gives CASSQKGGRGLDTQYF.

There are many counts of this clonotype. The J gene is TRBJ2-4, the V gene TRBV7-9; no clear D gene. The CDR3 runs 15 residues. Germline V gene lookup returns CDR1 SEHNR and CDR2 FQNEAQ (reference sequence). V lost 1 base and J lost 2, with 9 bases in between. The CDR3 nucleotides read TGTGCCAGCAGCTTAGATGTCGGTTCCAAAAACATTCAGTACTTC. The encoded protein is CASSLDVGSKNIQYF.

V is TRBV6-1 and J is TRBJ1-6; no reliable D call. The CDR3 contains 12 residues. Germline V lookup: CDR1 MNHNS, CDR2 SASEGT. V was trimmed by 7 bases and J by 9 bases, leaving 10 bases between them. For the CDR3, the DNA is TGTGCCAGCAAGGAGGGTGGTTCACCCCTCCACTTT. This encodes CASKEGGSPLHF.

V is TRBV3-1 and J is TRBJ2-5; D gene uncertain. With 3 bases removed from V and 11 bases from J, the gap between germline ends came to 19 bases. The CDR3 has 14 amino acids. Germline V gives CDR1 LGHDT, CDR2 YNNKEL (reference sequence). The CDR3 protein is CASSQAQVRRQQYF. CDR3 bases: TGTGCCAGCAGCCAGGCCCAGGTGCGCCGCCAGCAGTACTTC.

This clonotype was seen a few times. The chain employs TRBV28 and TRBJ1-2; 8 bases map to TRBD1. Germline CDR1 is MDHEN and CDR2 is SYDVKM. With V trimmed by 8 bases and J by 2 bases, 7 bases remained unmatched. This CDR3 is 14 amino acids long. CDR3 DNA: TGTGCCAGCGTGGTGGACAGGGTGAACTATGGCTACACCTTC. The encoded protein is CASVVDRVNYGYTF.

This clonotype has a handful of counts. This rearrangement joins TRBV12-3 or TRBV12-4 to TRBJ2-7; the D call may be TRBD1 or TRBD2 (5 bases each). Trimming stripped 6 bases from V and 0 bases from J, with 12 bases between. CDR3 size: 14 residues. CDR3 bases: TGTGCCAGCAGCCCCCTGGGGACCTCCTACGAGCAGTACTTC. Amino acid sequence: CASSPLGTSYEQYF.

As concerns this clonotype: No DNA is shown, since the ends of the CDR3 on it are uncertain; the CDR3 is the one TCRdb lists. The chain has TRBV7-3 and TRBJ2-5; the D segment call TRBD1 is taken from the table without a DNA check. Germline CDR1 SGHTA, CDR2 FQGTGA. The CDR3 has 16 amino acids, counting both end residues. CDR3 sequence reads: CASSFGPGQGSYEQYF.

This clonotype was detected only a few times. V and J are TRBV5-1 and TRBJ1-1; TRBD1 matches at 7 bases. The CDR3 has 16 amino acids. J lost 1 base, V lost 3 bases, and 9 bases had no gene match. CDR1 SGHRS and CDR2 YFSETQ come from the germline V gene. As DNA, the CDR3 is TGCGCCAGCAGCTCCGGGACAGAGGATAAGAACACTGAAGCTTTCTTT. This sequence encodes CASSSGTEDKNTEAFF. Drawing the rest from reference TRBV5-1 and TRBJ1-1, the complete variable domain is KAGVTQTPRYLIKTRGQQVTLSCSPISGHRSVSWYQQTPGQGLQFLFEYFSETQRNKGNFPGRFSGRQFSNSRSEMNVSTLELGDSALYLCASSSGTEDKNTEAFFGQGTRLTVV.